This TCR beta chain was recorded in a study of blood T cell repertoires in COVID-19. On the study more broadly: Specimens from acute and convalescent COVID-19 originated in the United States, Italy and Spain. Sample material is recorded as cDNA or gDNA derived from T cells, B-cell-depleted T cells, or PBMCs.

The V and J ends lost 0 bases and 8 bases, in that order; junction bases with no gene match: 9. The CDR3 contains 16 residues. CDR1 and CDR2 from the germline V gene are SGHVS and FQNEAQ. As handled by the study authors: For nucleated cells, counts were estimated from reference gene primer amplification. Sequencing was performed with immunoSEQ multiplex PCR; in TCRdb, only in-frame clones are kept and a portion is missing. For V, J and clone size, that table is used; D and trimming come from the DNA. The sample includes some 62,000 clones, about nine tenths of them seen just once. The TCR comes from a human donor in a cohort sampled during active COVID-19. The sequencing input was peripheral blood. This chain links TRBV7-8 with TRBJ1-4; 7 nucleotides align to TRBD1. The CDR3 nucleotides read TGTGCCAGCAGCTTAGCGGGCGGGAGGGGGCGCGAAAAACTGTTTTTT. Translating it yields CASSLAGGRGREKLFF.